A selection of T cell receptor beta chains follows, all from one sample in a study of preoperative IRX-2 immunotherapy in early breast cancer. Profiling relied on immunoSEQ multiplex PCR, and the TCRdb table lists in-frame clones only, not all of them. The profile shows about 98,000 clones, approximately 90% of them singletons. Here the sequenced sample was tumor tissue, taken after IRX-2 immunotherapy. The receptors were sampled from a human donor with breast cancer. Each CDR3 is given with its conserved first and last residue. Fields, in order: D gene, V gene, clone size, J gene, CDR3 DNA, CDR3 protein. D genes are given only for firm matches. Clone size is not always given. Where it is, it says once, few, many or a class for expanded clones.

D: NA
V: TRBV18
size: NA
J: TRBJ1-2
DNA: TGTGCCAGCTCACCACCGGAGGGAAGGAACTATGGCTACACCTTC
CDR3: CASSPPEGRNYGYTF

D: NA
V: TRBV6-8
size: NA
J: TRBJ1-5
DNA: TGTGCCAGCAGTTACGCGGGCCTCGGACAGCCCCAGCATTTT
CDR3: CASSYAGLGQPQHF

D: TRBD1
V: TRBV6-8
size: NA
J: TRBJ1-1
DNA: TGTGCCAGCAGGGGGGGACAGGTTAACACTGAAGCTTTCTTT
CDR3: CASRGGQVNTEAFF

D: TRBD2
V: TRBV6-8
size: NA
J: TRBJ2-7
DNA: TGTGCCAGCAGCATCACCGGAGGACTAGCGGTGACCTACGAGCAGTACTTC
CDR3: CASSITGGLAVTYEQYF

D: TRBD1
V: TRBV18
size: NA
J: TRBJ1-4
DNA: TGTGCCAGCTCATCAGACAGGGGAAATGAAAAACTGTTTTTT
CDR3: CASSSDRGNEKLFF

D: NA
V: TRBV2
size: once
J: TRBJ1-6
DNA: TGTGCCAGCAGGGGGACGGCGAGCTCCTATAATTCACCCCTCCACTTT
CDR3: CASRGTASSYNSPLHF

D: NA
V: TRBV10-1
size: few
J: TRBJ2-5
DNA: TGCGCCAGCAGTGAGTCGATAGGCGGCGACCAAGAGACCCAGTACTTC
CDR3: CASSESIGGDQETQYF

D: NA
V: TRBV12-2
size: once
J: TRBJ2-3
DNA: TGTGCCATCAAGCTGGCGGGAGACGGGACAGATACGCAGTATTTT
CDR3: CAIKLAGDGTDTQYF

D: TRBD1
V: TRBV5-1
size: NA
J: TRBJ1-1
DNA: TGCGCCAGCAGCGGTAGCAGGGGGCTCCGGGACTCTGAAGCTTTCTTT
CDR3: CASSGSRGLRDSEAFF

D: TRBD2
V: TRBV18
size: NA
J: TRBJ2-7
DNA: TGTGCCAGCTCACCTGGACTAGCCTACGAGCAGTACTTC
CDR3: CASSPGLAYEQYF

D: NA
V: TRBV19
size: NA
J: TRBJ1-5
DNA: TGTGCCAGTCAAATAGGGGGGGGAGGGCAGCCCCAGCATTTT
CDR3: CASQIGGGGQPQHF

D: TRBD1
V: TRBV5-1
size: NA
J: TRBJ2-7
DNA: TGCGCCAGCAGCCCCGGGCAGGGGGTCGGCGAGCAGTACTTC
CDR3: CASSPGQGVGEQYF

D: TRBD1
V: TRBV2
size: NA
J: TRBJ1-3
DNA: TGTGCCAGCAGTTTAAGGGACAGGGTTGGAAACACCATATATTTT
CDR3: CASSLRDRVGNTIYF

D: NA
V: TRBV5-1
size: NA
J: TRBJ1-1
DNA: TGCGCCAGCAGCTTGGCCGTTACGAACACTGAAGCTTTCTTT
CDR3: CASSLAVTNTEAFF

D: TRBD1
V: TRBV6-8
size: NA
J: TRBJ2-3
DNA: TGTGCCAGCAGTTACCAGACAGGGGGCAAATCAGATACGCAGTATTTT
CDR3: CASSYQTGGKSDTQYF

D: NA
V: TRBV29-1
size: NA
J: TRBJ1-4
DNA: TGCAGCGTTAAGACCCCAACTAATGAAAAACTGTTTTTT
CDR3: CSVKTPTNEKLFF

D: NA
V: TRBV6-4
size: once
J: TRBJ2-3
DNA: TGTGCCAGCAGTGAAGGGGCGGGGGCCCTGGGGGATACGCAGTATTTT
CDR3: CASSEGAGALGDTQYF

D: NA
V: TRBV5-1
size: NA
J: TRBJ1-3
DNA: TGCGCCAGCCGTACAGGGATGGCGGGAAACACCATATATTTT
CDR3: CASRTGMAGNTIYF

D: TRBD1
V: TRBV6-8
size: NA
J: TRBJ1-4
DNA: TGTGCCAGCAGTGTCGGGGGGACAGGGTACGAAAAACTGTTTTTT
CDR3: CASSVGGTGYEKLFF

D: TRBD2
V: TRBV30
size: NA
J: TRBJ2-1
DNA: TGTGCCTGGAAAAAAGCGGGGGGGCCAAATGAGCAGTTCTTC
CDR3: CAWKKAGGPNEQFF

D: TRBD1
V: TRBV19
size: NA
J: TRBJ1-6
DNA: TGTGCCAGTACCTCTTCAGGACAGGGGCATTCACCCCTCCACTTT
CDR3: CASTSSGQGHSPLHF

D: TRBD1
V: TRBV10-1
size: NA
J: TRBJ2-1
DNA: TGCGCCAGCAGTGAAAGACAGGGGGGGAATGAGCAGTTCTTC
CDR3: CASSERQGGNEQFF

D: NA
V: TRBV12-5
size: NA
J: TRBJ1-2
DNA: TGTGCCAGCACCCAGGGATCTGGCTATGGCTACACCTTC
CDR3: CASTQGSGYGYTF

D: TRBD1
V: TRBV7-1
size: few
J: TRBJ1-5
DNA: TGTGCCAGCCGTGGCAGGGGGCAGAGCAATCAGCCCCAGCATTTT
CDR3: CASRGRGQSNQPQHF

D: NA
V: TRBV30
size: NA
J: TRBJ2-3
DNA: TGTGCCTGGAGTGGGAGGGGTCTGGCAGCCGATACGCAGTATTTT
CDR3: CAWSGRGLAADTQYF

D: NA
V: TRBV19
size: NA
J: TRBJ2-1
DNA: TGTGCCAGTACTTCTAGCATCTCCTACAATGAGCAGTTCTTC
CDR3: CASTSSISYNEQFF

D: NA
V: TRBV19
size: NA
J: TRBJ2-7
DNA: TGTGCCAGTAGTATTAACAGAAACTACGAGCAGTACTTC
CDR3: CASSINRNYEQYF

D: TRBD1
V: TRBV28
size: NA
J: TRBJ1-6
DNA: TGTGCCAGCAGTTTTGGGACAGTCCTAAACTCCTATAATTCACCCCTCCACTTT
CDR3: CASSFGTVLNSYNSPLHF

D: TRBD1
V: TRBV18
size: NA
J: TRBJ1-1
DNA: TGTGCCAGCTCACCTGCAGGGGCAGGGGGCACTGAAGCTTTCTTT
CDR3: CASSPAGAGGTEAFF

D: TRBD2
V: TRBV5-1
size: NA
J: TRBJ2-1
DNA: TGCGCCAGCAGAAAGCGGGAGGGGGGAAATGAGCAGTTCTTC
CDR3: CASRKREGGNEQFF

D: TRBD1
V: TRBV30
size: NA
J: TRBJ2-7
DNA: TGTGCCTGGGGACAGGGGGGGAACGAGCAGTACTTC
CDR3: CAWGQGGNEQYF

D: NA
V: TRBV28
size: NA
J: TRBJ1-4
DNA: TGTGCCAGCAGGGGGGCTGCTAATGAAAAACTGTTTTTT
CDR3: CASRGAANEKLFF

D: NA
V: TRBV28
size: once
J: TRBJ1-1
DNA: TGTGCCAGCAGTTTAACGTCAGACACTGAAGCTTTCTTT
CDR3: CASSLTSDTEAFF

D: TRBD1
V: TRBV19
size: NA
J: TRBJ2-5
DNA: TGTGCCAGTGCCAACAGGGGCGGGGAGACCCAGTACTTC
CDR3: CASANRGGETQYF

D: NA
V: TRBV5-1
size: NA
J: TRBJ1-2
DNA: TGCGCCAGCAGCTTGGGACCCTTACAGGGTAAAGTTGAGGGCTACACCTTC
CDR3: CASSLGPLQGKVEGYTF

D: NA
V: TRBV6-8
size: NA
J: TRBJ2-3
DNA: TGTGCCATCAGTGGTACCAGGCTAGGCATAGATACGCAGTATTTT
CDR3: CAISGTRLGIDTQYF

D: NA
V: TRBV5-1
size: NA
J: TRBJ2-3
DNA: TGCGCCAGCAGCCAAGACGGGAGTACGGGCACAGATACGCAGTATTTT
CDR3: CASSQDGSTGTDTQYF

D: NA
V: TRBV19
size: NA
J: TRBJ2-1
DNA: TGTGCCAGTAGGGTAGGGACTTCCTTCGCTGAGCAGTTCTTC
CDR3: CASRVGTSFAEQFF

D: NA
V: TRBV30
size: NA
J: TRBJ2-1
DNA: TGTGCCTGGAGTGCTATCTCGTATGAGCAGTTCTTC
CDR3: CAWSAISYEQFF

D: NA
V: TRBV22-1
size: NA
J: TRBJ1-1
DNA: TGTGCCAGCAGGTTACAGGTGAGGGGGACTGAAGCTTTCTTT
CDR3: CASRLQVRGTEAFF

D: NA
V: TRBV2
size: NA
J: TRBJ1-5
DNA: TGTGCCAGCAGTGAGGAGATTTATAGCAATCAGCCCCAGCATTTT
CDR3: CASSEEIYSNQPQHF

D: NA
V: TRBV30
size: NA
J: TRBJ1-6
DNA: TGTGCCTGGAGTCGACGTAAGTTGAGCTCCTATAATTCACCCCTCCACTTT
CDR3: CAWSRRKLSSYNSPLHF

D: NA
V: TRBV28
size: NA
J: TRBJ2-1
DNA: TGTGCCAGCAGCAATAGCGGTGATGAGCAGTTCTTC
CDR3: CASSNSGDEQFF

D: NA
V: TRBV5-1
size: NA
J: TRBJ2-7
DNA: TGCGCCAGCAGCTTGGACGGCGCCACTAACTCCTACGAGCAGTACTTC
CDR3: CASSLDGATNSYEQYF

D: TRBD1
V: TRBV5-1
size: NA
J: TRBJ1-1
DNA: TGCGCCAGCAGCTTGGACGGGACAGCGAACACTGAAGCTTTCTTT
CDR3: CASSLDGTANTEAFF

D: NA
V: TRBV7-1
size: NA
J: TRBJ2-1
DNA: TGTGCCAGCAGTGAAAGGCGAGGTGGTTCCTACAATGAGCAGTTCTTC
CDR3: CASSERRGGSYNEQFF

D: NA
V: TRBV7-5
size: NA
J: TRBJ2-7
DNA: TGTGCCAGCAGCCCGATTATCCAGGGCCGACCGCGTGAGCAGTACTTC
CDR3: CASSPIIQGRPREQYF

D: TRBD2
V: TRBV5-1
size: NA
J: TRBJ2-7
DNA: TGCGCCAGCAGCTTGACTAGCGGGACGCTAACCTACGAGCAGTACTTC
CDR3: CASSLTSGTLTYEQYF

D: NA
V: TRBV28
size: NA
J: TRBJ2-3
DNA: TGTGCCAGCAGTCGCGCGGGGAACACAGATACGCAGTATTTT
CDR3: CASSRAGNTDTQYF

D: TRBD1
V: TRBV5-1
size: NA
J: TRBJ1-6
DNA: TGCGCCAGCAGCTCGCTGACAGGGGGGGGGAATTCACCCCTCCACTTT
CDR3: CASSSLTGGGNSPLHF

D: TRBD1
V: TRBV25-1
size: NA
J: TRBJ2-2
DNA: TGTGCCAGCATGGACAGGGGGCTCACCGGGGAGCTGTTTTTT
CDR3: CASMDRGLTGELFF

D: NA
V: TRBV18
size: once
J: TRBJ1-4
DNA: TGTGCCAGCTCAAATTACAGGAAGGATGAAAAACTGTTTTTT
CDR3: CASSNYRKDEKLFF

D: TRBD1
V: TRBV13
size: once
J: TRBJ1-5
DNA: TGTGCCAGCACTGAACAGGGGGAGCAGCCCCAGCATTTT
CDR3: CASTEQGEQPQHF

D: NA
V: TRBV28
size: once
J: TRBJ2-3
DNA: TGTGCCAGCAGTTTATCAGGGAAGGAGGGCACAGATACGCAGTATTTT
CDR3: CASSLSGKEGTDTQYF

D: TRBD1
V: TRBV7-2
size: NA
J: TRBJ2-1
DNA: TGTGCCAGCAGCCCGGGGTCAGGGGGCTCCTACAATGAGCAGTTCTTC
CDR3: CASSPGSGGSYNEQFF

D: TRBD2
V: TRBV14
size: many
J: TRBJ2-2
DNA: TGTGCCAGCAGGGGAGGGCTTCGGACCGGGGAGCTGTTTTTT
CDR3: CASRGGLRTGELFF

D: NA
V: TRBV7-6
size: NA
J: TRBJ2-1
DNA: TGTGCCAGCAGCTCCTACGACGATATATTGACCGGGGGAAAGTACAATGAGCAGTTCTTC
CDR3: CASSSYDDILTGGKYNEQFF

D: TRBD1
V: TRBV28
size: NA
J: TRBJ1-4
DNA: TGTGCCAGCAGTCTCACACAGGGGAAGGGTGAAAAACTGTTTTTT
CDR3: CASSLTQGKGEKLFF

D: NA
V: TRBV19
size: NA
J: TRBJ2-3
DNA: TGTGCCAGTAGTATAGCACCGAGCACAGATACGCAGTATTTT
CDR3: CASSIAPSTDTQYF